The clone carrying this T cell receptor beta chain was detected a few times. This sample was included in a study of blood T cell repertoires in COVID-19. V was cut by 4 bases and J by 8 bases, with 14 bases left in between. CDR1 and CDR2 (germline): GTSNPN, SVGIG (reference sequence). The length of the CDR3 is 12 residues. The repertoire was sequenced with immunoSEQ multiplex PCR; TCRdb's copy has only in-frame clones and lacks some. The sample carries some 270,000 clones, around nine tenths recorded once. The chain links TRBV30 to TRBJ1-2; D gene unclear. Sequencing was done on a sample of peripheral blood. The sequence was collected from a man aged 30-40 years with acute or convalescent COVID-19. The CDR3 DNA reads TGTGCCTGGACCCCCCCCGCTATGGGCTACACCTTC. Translating gives CAWTPPAMGYTF.